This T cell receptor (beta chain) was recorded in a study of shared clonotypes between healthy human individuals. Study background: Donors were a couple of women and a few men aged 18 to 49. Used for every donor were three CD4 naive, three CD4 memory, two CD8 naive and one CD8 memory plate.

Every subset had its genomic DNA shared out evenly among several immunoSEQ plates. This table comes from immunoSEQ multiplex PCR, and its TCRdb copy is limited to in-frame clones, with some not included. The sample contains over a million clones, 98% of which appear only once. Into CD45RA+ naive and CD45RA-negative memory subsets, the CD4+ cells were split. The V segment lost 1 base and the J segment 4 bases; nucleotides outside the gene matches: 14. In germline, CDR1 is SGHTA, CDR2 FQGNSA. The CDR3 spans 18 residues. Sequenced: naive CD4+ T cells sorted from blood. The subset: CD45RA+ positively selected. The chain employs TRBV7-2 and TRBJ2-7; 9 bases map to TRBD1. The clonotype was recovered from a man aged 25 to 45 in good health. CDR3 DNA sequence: TGTGCCAGCAGCTTAGGGCCTCTAGGGACAGGGAGTTTATACGAGCAGTACTTC. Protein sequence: CASSLGPLGTGSLYEQYF.